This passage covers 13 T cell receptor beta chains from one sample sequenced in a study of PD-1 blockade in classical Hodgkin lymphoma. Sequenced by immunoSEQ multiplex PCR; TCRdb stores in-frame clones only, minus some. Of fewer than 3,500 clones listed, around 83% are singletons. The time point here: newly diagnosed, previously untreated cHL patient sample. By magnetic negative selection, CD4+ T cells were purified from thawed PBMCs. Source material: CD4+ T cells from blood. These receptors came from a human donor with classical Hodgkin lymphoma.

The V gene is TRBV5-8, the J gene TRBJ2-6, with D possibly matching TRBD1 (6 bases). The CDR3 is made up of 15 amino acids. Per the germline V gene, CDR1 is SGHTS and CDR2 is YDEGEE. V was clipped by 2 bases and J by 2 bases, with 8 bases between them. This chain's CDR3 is CASSFDRPGANVLTF. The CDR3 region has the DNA TGTGCCAGCAGCTTCGACAGGCCTGGGGCCAACGTCCTGACTTTC.

CDR3 coding DNA: TGTGCCAGCAGCTCACGGACAGGGGACGGCTACACCTTC. It encodes CASSSRTGDGYTF. The chain is built from TRBV5-6 and TRBJ1-2, with TRBD1 matching over 9 bases. This CDR3 is 13 amino acids long. CDR1 SGHDT and CDR2 YYEEEE come from the germline V gene. The V gene end was trimmed by 3 bases and the J gene end by 8 bases; junction bases not matched to a gene: 5.

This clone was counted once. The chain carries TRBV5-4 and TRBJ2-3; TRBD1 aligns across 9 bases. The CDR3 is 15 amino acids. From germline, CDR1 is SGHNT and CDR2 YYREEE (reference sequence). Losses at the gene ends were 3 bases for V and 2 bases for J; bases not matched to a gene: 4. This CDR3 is CASSSGQGYTDTQYF. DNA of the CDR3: TGTGCCAGCAGCTCGGGACAGGGATACACAGATACGCAGTATTTT.

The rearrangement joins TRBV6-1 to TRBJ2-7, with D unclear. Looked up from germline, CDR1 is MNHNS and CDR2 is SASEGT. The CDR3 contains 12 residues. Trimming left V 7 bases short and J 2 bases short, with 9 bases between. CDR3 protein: CASTPRPYEQYF. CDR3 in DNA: TGTGCCAGCACCCCACGGCCCTACGAGCAGTACTTC.

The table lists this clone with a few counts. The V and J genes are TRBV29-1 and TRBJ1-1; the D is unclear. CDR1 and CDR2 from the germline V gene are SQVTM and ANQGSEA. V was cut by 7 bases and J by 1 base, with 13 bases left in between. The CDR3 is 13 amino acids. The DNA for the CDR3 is TGCAGCGCCGCTGAGGATCCGAACACTGAAGCTTTCTTT. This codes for CSAAEDPNTEAFF.

The CDR3 spells CASSYGTGGTDTQYF. Here the CDR3 DNA reads TGTGCCAGCAGCTACGGGACAGGGGGCACAGATACGCAGTATTTT. This chain connects TRBV7-2 to TRBJ2-3; 10 bases agree with TRBD1. V dropped 4 bases and J dropped 1; count of bases not matched to a gene: 2. The CDR3 spans 15 residues. Germline lookup yields CDR1 SGHTA and CDR2 FQGNSA.

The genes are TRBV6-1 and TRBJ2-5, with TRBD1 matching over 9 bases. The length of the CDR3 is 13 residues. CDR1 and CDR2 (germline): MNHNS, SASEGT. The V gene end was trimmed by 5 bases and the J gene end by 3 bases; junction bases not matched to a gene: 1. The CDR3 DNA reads TGTGCCAGCAGTAGGGACAGGGAAGAGACCCAGTACTTC. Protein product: CASSRDREETQYF.

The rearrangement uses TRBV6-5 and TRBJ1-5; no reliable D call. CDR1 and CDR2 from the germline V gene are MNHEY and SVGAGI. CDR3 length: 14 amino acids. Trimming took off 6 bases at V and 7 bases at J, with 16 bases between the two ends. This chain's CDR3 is CASSPYLLGQPQHF. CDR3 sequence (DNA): TGTGCCAGCAGCCCCTATTTGCTCGGGCAGCCCCAGCATTTT.

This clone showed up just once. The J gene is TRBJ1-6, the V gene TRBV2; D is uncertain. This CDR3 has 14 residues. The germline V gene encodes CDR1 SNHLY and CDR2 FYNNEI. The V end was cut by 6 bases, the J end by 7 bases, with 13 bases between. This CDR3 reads CASRRDPVNSPLHF. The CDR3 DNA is TGTGCCAGCAGGAGGGATCCCGTGAATTCACCCCTCCACTTT.

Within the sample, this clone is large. The CDR3 region has the DNA TGTGCCAGCAGCCTCGCGAGGGGAGGGACTGAAGCTTTCTTT. The encoded protein is CASSLARGGTEAFF. The chain is built from TRBV14 and TRBJ1-1; a weak D match, TRBD1 (5 bases). This CDR3 contains 14 residues. Germline V gene data show CDR1 as SGHDN and CDR2 as FVKESK. V was cut by 4 bases and J by 5 bases, with 14 bases left in between. The whole variable domain, remainder taken from reference TRBV14 and TRBJ1-1, is EAGVTQFPSHSVIEKGQTVTLRCDPISGHDNLYWYRRVMGKEIKFLLHFVKESKQDESGMPNNRFLAERTGGTYSTLKVQPAELEDSGVYFCASSLARGGTEAFFGQGTRLTVV.

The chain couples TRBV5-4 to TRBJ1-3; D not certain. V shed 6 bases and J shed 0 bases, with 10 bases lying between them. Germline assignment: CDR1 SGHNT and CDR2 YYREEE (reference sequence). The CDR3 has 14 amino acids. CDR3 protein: CASTTEGSGNTIYF. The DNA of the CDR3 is TGTGCCAGCACCACCGAGGGCTCTGGAAACACCATATATTTT.

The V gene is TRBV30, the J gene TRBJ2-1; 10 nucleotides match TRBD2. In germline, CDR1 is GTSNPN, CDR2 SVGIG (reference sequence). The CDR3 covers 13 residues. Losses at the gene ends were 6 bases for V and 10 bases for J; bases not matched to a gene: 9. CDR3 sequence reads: CACILAGVGEQFF. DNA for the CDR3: TGTGCCTGCATCCTAGCGGGAGTTGGAGAGCAGTTCTTC.

CDR3: CASSYRTGLTDTQYF. The CDR3 DNA reads as TGTGCCAGCAGCTACCGGACAGGGCTCACAGATACGCAGTATTTT. This sequence joins TRBV2 and TRBJ2-3, with 8 bases fitting TRBD1. J was trimmed by 2 bases and V by 6 bases; bases with no gene match: 7. Germline V CDR1 and CDR2: SNHLY, FYNNEI. The CDR3 has 15 residues.